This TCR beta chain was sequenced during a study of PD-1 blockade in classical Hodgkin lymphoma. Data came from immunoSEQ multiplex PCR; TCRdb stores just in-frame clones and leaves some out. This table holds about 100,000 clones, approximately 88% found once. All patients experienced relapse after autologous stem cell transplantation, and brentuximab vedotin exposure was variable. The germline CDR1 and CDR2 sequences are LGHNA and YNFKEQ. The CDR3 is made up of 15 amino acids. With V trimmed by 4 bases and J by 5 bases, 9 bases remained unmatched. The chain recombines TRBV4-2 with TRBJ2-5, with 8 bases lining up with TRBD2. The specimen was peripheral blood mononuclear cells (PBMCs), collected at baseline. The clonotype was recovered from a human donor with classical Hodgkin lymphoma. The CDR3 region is CASSLGAGDLETQYF. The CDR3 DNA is TGTGCCAGCAGCCTCGGAGCGGGAGATCTGGAGACCCAGTACTTC.